This entry describes one T cell receptor (beta chain). This clone appeared a single time. There is no known antigen for this receptor. There are no base qualities to consult, and no much larger clone falls within one base. The entire isolated RNA was reverse transcribed using the High Capacity cDNA Reverse Transcription Kit, and thus expressed TCRB transcripts were sequenced. Deep immunoSEQ sequencing was performed on naive, central memory and regulatory T cell samples, with an average of about 3.6 million total reads per sample. After sorted cells were lysed in RLT buffer, RNA was extracted with DNase-treated RNeasy Micro or Mini kits, with the choice depending on cell number. To prevent cross-contamination, each cell subset was processed individually, whereas patient and healthy donor samples were processed jointly. The immunoSEQ multiplex PCR was used to amplify TCRB sequences from cDNA, yielding 87-bp fragments that span the CDR3 region. Sequencing of the amplicons was done on the Illumina HiSeq platform. The study's processing was this. PCR bias was computationally corrected using synthetic template baselines, reads within Hamming distance 2 were collapsed, and singletons that could not be merged were discarded. By aligning reads against IMGT, V, D and J genes, CDR3 length, and insertions or deletions at six rearrangement sites were assigned. Within each subset, clonotype counts were normalized to the number of sorted cells before true diversity and Gini coefficients were calculated with the tcR R package. Repertoire sharing was quantified using the overlap coefficient calculated on TCRB nucleotide sequences. Out-of-frame TCRB sequences from naive cells were analyzed to stand in for the pre-selection repertoire. TCRdb took over this immuneACCESS table, retaining in-frame rearrangements with V and J assigned. Such tables are incomplete; in checked studies, under half of the missing clones stem from an unresolved V gene, and the remainder is unexplained. V and J calls and clone size are copied from that table; D and trimming were computed from the DNA. Present in this sample are about 660,000 clones, over 12% of which were seen just once. In total, the top ten clones hold approximately 0.042% of the sample.

The data were obtained in a study of beta chain features in type 1 diabetes listed by TCRdb under 2018. Regarding the complete study: Patients and healthy donors did not differ in mean age, gender distribution, total cell number or subset yield. A total of around 110,000,000 sorted cells were examined across all samples, and RNA yield correlated strongly with the number of cells per subset. Naive and central memory subsets were obtained from all 30 or so donors, but regulatory and stem cell-like memory subsets were isolated from only 8 patients and roughly 8 healthy donors. In the study, recently diagnosed type 1 diabetes patients and matched healthy donors were compared on the TCRB repertoires of their sorted circulating CD4+ T cell subsets.

From each donor, a single peripheral blood sample of 100 to 150 mL on average was drawn into heparinised tubes. Using a panel that included CD45RO, CCR7, CD25, CD127, CD95 and CD27, naive, central memory, regulatory and stem cell-like memory CD4+ T cells were sorted on a BD FACSAria II. All sorted populations exceeded 95% purity. PBMCs were isolated right away by Lymphoprep density gradient centrifugation and were stained directly, without culture. So that batch effects would be minimized, each experiment stained and sorted samples in pairs, pairing one healthy donor with one patient. CDR1 and CDR2, per the germline V gene, are MDHEN and SYDVKM. V is pruned by 5 bases and J by 10 bases, leaving 7 bases of the junction without a gene match. CDR3 length: 14 amino acids, cysteine to phenylalanine. CDR3 DNA only is kept here, 42 bases in frame from base 1. Here is what the overall study found, with its caveats: Because the HLA sub-analyses included only small numbers of individuals, any influence of HLA type on TCRB rearrangement was left unresolved. Naive, central memory and regulatory TCRB repertoires appeared to be more alike among patients than among healthy donors. Because cDNA rather than genomic DNA was sequenced, highly expressing activated cells could have been over-represented, although no difference in activation and CD3 levels was found between groups. In all four CD4+ subsets, TCRB CDR3 length was moderately but significantly shorter in type 1 diabetes patients. At VDJ recombination sites, type 1 diabetes patients had fewer insertions and more deleted nucleotides, which implies abnormalities in thymic rearrangement. PCR may preferentially amplify shorter templates, but because patient and control samples were amplified and corrected together, any resulting skew would affect both groups equally.

Sequencing input: naive CD4+ T cells from blood. The cell subset or site label of this sample denotes: true naive CD4+ T cells. This TCR was sampled from a man aged 18 to 29 with type 1 diabetes. The chain joins TRBV28 to TRBJ1-6; the junction holds 8 bases that match TRBD1. The CDR3 sequence is CASSLQGEISPLHF. The DNA sequence is as follows: TGTGCCAGCAGTCTACAGGGGGAGATCTCACCCCTCCACTTT.